Detailed here is one TCR beta chain. Its matching antigen is unknown. The CDR3 covers 14 residues. The V end was cut by 3 bases, the J end by 4 bases, with 10 bases between. The data are from a study of T cell repertoires in cytomegalovirus infection. Study information: Well-studied HLA-B-restricted CMV epitopes were used in the study alongside recently identified HLA-C-restricted ones. Signatures in public TCR beta sequences pointed to both CMV infection and matching HLA type. Overall study results and limits: Based on cumulative public TCR beta family frequency, carriers of CMV plus the relevant HLA were identified. HLA-C-restricted TCR beta clonotypes specific for CMV led the ex vivo response.

TCRdb re-called the reads with MiXCR, one entry per CDR3 protein. The profile shows some 700,000 distinct CDR3 sequences, about 33% of them singletons. The chain recombines TRBV12-3 or TRBV12-4 with TRBJ1-3; D is unresolved. This receptor was identified in a human donor in good health (CMV status not recorded). Some clones in this sample may be carry-over from other donors' samples. The source material was cultured PBMCs, sampled from culture after CMV antigen stimulation. CDR3 nucleotides: TGTGCCAGCAGTTTCGGCAGGCGGGGAAACACCATATATTTT. Translated, it gives CASSFGRRGNTIYF.